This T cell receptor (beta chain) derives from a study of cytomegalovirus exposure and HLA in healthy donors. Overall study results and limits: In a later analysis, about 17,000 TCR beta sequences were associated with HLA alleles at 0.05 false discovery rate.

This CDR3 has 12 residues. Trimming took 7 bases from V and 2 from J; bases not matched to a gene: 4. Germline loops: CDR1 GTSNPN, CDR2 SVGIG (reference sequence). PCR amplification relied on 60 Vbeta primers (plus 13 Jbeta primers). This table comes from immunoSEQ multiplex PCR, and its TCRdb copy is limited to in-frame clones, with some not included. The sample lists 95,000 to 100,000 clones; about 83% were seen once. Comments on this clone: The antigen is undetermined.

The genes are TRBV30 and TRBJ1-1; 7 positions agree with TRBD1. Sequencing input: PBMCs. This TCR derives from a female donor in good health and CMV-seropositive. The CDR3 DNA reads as TGTGCCTATGACAGGGTTAACACTGAAGCTTTCTTT. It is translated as CAYDRVNTEAFF.